The entry below gives a single T cell receptor (beta chain) sequence along with its context. Its cognate antigen is unknown. Using immunoSEQ multiplex PCR, the repertoire was profiled, and TCRdb retains in-frame clones only, with some absent. In the table there are roughly 160,000 clones, about 91% of which are singletons. These data belong to a study of T cell responses to AZD1222 COVID-19 vaccine. Points from the study as a whole: Spike-specific TCRs gained breadth and depth after people received two AZD1222 doses. Just a handful of AZD1222 recipients tested seropositive at baseline. Females made up more of the donors, who were largely white British, and clonal diversity may have come out too low.

The CDR3 sequence is 12 residues long. Germline-derived CDR1 and CDR2 are SGHAT and FQNNGV. The V and J ends lost 1 base and 7 bases respectively, with 8 bases between them. V usage is TRBV11-2 and J usage is TRBJ2-7, with D perhaps TRBD1 or TRBD2 (5 bases each). The receptor's source is an adult who received the AZD1222 COVID-19 vaccine. Sample: peripheral blood, taken 28 days after the second AZD1222 dose. The DNA of the CDR3 is TGTGCCAGCAGCTTAGTCGGGACGGAGCAGTACTTC. This encodes CASSLVGTEQYF. Filled out from reference TRBV11-2 and TRBJ2-7, the complete variable domain reads EAGVAQSPRYKIIEKRQSVAFWCNPISGHATLYWYQQILGQGPKLLIQFQNNGVVDDSQLPKDRFSAERLKGVDSTLKIQPAKLEDSAVYLCASSLVGTEQYFGPGTRLTVT.